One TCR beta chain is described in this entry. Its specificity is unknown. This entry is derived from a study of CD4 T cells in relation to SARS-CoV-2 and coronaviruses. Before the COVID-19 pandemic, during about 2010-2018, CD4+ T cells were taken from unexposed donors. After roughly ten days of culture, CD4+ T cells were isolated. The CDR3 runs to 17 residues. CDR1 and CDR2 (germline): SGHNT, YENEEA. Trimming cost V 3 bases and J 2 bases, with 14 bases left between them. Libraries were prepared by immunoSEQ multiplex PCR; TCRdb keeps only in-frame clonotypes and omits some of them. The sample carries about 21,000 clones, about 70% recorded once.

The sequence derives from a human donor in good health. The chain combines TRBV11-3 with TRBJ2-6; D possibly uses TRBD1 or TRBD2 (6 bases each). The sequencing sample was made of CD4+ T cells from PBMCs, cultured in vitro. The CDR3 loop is CASSFSGPGAGANVLTF. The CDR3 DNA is TGTGCCAGCAGCTTTAGCGGCCCAGGGGCTGGGGCCAACGTCCTGACTTTC.